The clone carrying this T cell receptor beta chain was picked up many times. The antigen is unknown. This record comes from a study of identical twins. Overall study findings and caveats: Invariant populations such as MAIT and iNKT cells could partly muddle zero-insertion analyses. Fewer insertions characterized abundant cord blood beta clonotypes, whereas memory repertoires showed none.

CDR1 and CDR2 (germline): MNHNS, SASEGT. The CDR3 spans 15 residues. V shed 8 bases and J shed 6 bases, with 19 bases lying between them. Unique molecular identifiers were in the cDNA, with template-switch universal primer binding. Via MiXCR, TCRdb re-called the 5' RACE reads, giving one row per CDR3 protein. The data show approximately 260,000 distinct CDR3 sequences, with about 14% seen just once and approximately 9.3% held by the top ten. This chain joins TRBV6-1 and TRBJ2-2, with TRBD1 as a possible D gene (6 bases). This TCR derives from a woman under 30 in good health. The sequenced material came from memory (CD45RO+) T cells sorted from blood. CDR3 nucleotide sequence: TGTGCCAGCCAGTCAGGGGTTGCCGAACCCGGGGAGCTGTTTTTT. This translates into CASQSGVAEPGELFF.